The 20 T cell receptor beta chains below come from one sample, sequenced in a study of blood T cell repertoires in COVID-19. Clones were read by immunoSEQ multiplex PCR, and TCRdb kept only the in-frame ones, dropping some. The table lists under 250,000 clones, approximately 91% of them singletons, with 18% in the top ten. Input material: peripheral blood. These receptors were taken from a man aged 45 to 65 with COVID-19, enrolled during active disease.

This chain connects TRBV5-5 to TRBJ2-7; D remains unclear. V was clipped by 2 bases and J by 3 bases, with 12 bases between them. CDR1 is SGHKS, CDR2 YYEKEE, per germline (reference sequence). The CDR3 has 14 amino acids. In DNA form, the CDR3 reads TGTGCCAGCAGCTTTCAGATTAATAACTACGAGCAGTACTTC. As protein: CASSFQINNYEQYF.

This clone was counted only a few times. The chain links TRBV7-2 to TRBJ1-3, with 8 positions matching TRBD1. CDR1 and CDR2 from the germline V gene are SGHTA and FQGNSA. The length of the CDR3 is 13 residues. Unmatched junction bases numbered 7, after V lost 5 bases and J lost 10 bases. In nucleotides, the CDR3 is TGTGCCAGCAGCCTGGGGACAGGAAGAACCATATATTTT. It is translated as CASSLGTGRTIYF. The variable domain in full, with the rest retrieved from reference TRBV7-2 and TRBJ1-3, is GAGVSQSPSNKVTEKGKDVELRCDPISGHTALYWYRQSLGQGLEFLIYFQGNSAPDKSGLPSDRFSAERTGGSVSTLTIQRTQQEDSAVYLCASSLGTGRTIYFGEGSWLTVV.

J is TRBJ2-1 and V is TRBV6-5; TRBD2 aligns across 7 bases. This CDR3 is built from 12 residues. V gave up 8 bases and J gave up 6 bases; unmatched junction bases: 4. Germline V CDR1 and CDR2: MNHEY, SVGAGI. The CDR3 spells CASAGGTNEQFF. The CDR3 DNA sequence: TGTGCCAGCGCCGGGGGGACCAATGAGCAGTTCTTC.

The rearrangement joins TRBV18 to TRBJ2-2; a possible D gene is TRBD1 (5 bases). CDR3 length: 15 residues. Germline V lookup: CDR1 KGHSH, CDR2 LQKENI. Trimming cost V 3 bases and J 3 bases, with 11 bases left between them. The CDR3 loop reads CASSPGRADTGELFF. Written as DNA, the CDR3 is TGTGCCAGCTCACCGGGCAGGGCGGACACCGGGGAGCTGTTTTTT.

This clone was seen a single time. The chain joins TRBV2 to TRBJ1-3, with no clear D. The CDR3 is 13 amino acids. CDR1 is SNHLY, CDR2 FYNNEI, per germline. V was clipped by 8 bases and J by 0 bases, with 8 bases between them. The CDR3 DNA sequence: TGTGCCAGCGACGGGGACTCTGGAAACACCATATATTTT. Translating gives CASDGDSGNTIYF.

The chain combines TRBV10-3 with TRBJ2-5; TRBD2 aligns across 7 bases. Germline trimming cut 5 bases from V and 3 bases from J; bases unmatched to any gene: 0. Germline CDR1 is ENHRY and CDR2 is SYGVKD. This CDR3 is built from 12 residues. Here the CDR3 DNA reads TGTGCCATCAGTAGCGGGAAAGAGACCCAGTACTTC. This codes for CAISSGKETQYF.

This clone was recorded many times. In nucleotides, the CDR3 is TGTGCCAGCAGCCGCGTAACAGGGGTTGATACGCAGTATTTT. It specifies CASSRVTGVDTQYF. The rearrangement joins TRBV7-9 to TRBJ2-3, with TRBD1 matching 7 bases. With 5 bases clipped from V and 6 bases from J, the junction kept 8 bases outside the gene matches. The CDR3 spans 14 residues. Germline assignment: CDR1 SEHNR and CDR2 FQNEAQ (reference sequence).

Here the CDR3 reads CASSSGTGLRRKLFF. CDR3 bases: TGTGCCAGCAGTTCCGGGACAGGGTTGAGACGAAAACTGTTTTTT. V is TRBV6-2 or TRBV6-3 and J is TRBJ1-4; TRBD1 matches 9 bases. J was trimmed by 10 bases and V by 4 bases; bases with no gene match: 10. Germline V gene lookup returns CDR1 MNHEY and CDR2 SVGEGT. This CDR3 contains 15 residues.

The V call is TRBV4-1, the J call TRBJ1-2; possibly TRBD1 for D (6 bases). There are 14 residues in the CDR3. The V gene's germline CDR1 is MGHRA and CDR2 YSYEKL. Trimming removed 0 bases at V and 3 bases at J, with 8 bases between. The CDR3 DNA reads TGCGCCAGCAGCCAAGATCCAGGGGACTATGGCTACACCTTC. Its translation: CASSQDPGDYGYTF.

Worth noting for this clone: Within the sample, other DNA sequences also encode this same CDR3. The genes are TRBV6-5 and TRBJ2-7; D not resolved. Trimming took 5 bases from V and 2 from J, leaving 10 bases between them. CDR1 is MNHEY, CDR2 SVGAGI, per germline. CDR3 length: 13 residues. DNA of the CDR3: TGTGCCAGCAGTACCGCGGTTGCCTACGAGCAGTACTTC. Translating it yields CASSTAVAYEQYF.

This clone is a singleton in its sample. The V gene is TRBV6-6, the J gene TRBJ1-1, with D maybe TRBD1 (6 bases). Trimming removed 2 bases from V and 3 bases from J, with 10 bases in between. Germline V gene lookup returns CDR1 MNHNY and CDR2 SVGAGI (reference sequence). The length of the CDR3 is 14 residues. This chain's CDR3 is CASSYEAGDTEAFF. In nucleotides, the CDR3 is TGTGCCAGCAGTTACGAGGCAGGGGACACTGAAGCTTTCTTT.

In this sample, this clone turned up a few times. The chain carries TRBV10-3 and TRBJ2-3; TRBD2 might be the D (6 bases). V was cut by 4 bases and J by 0 bases, with 14 bases left in between. CDR1 and CDR2 (germline): ENHRY, SYGVKD. The CDR3 covers 16 residues. The CDR3 bases are TGTGCCATCAGTGTTCATAGCGGTGCTAGCACAGATACGCAGTATTTT. This codes for CAISVHSGASTDTQYF.

The chain employs TRBV2 and TRBJ2-1, with TRBD2 matching over 10 bases. CDR1 and CDR2 (germline): SNHLY, FYNNEI. This CDR3 contains 15 residues. With V trimmed by 5 bases and J by 2 bases, 3 bases remained unmatched. This CDR3 reads CASSSGTSAYNEQFF. The CDR3 DNA reads as TGTGCCAGCAGTTCCGGGACTAGCGCCTACAATGAGCAGTTCTTC.

The V call is TRBV24-1, the J call TRBJ2-2; D is ambiguous. V was shortened by 8 bases and J by 6 bases, with 6 bases between the two germline ends. Per germline, CDR1 KGHDR and CDR2 SFDVKD. The length of the CDR3 is 11 residues. In nucleotides, the CDR3 is TGTGCCACCATGTTCGCCGGGGAGCTGTTTTTT. It yields the protein CATMFAGELFF.

This clone has a single count. The V gene is TRBV5-4, the J gene TRBJ2-7; possible D gene TRBD2, 6 bases. Germline V lookup: CDR1 SGHNT, CDR2 YYREEE (reference sequence). This CDR3 comprises 14 residues. V was trimmed by 3 bases and J by 1 base, leaving 11 bases between them. CDR3: CASSWRDGSYEQYF. The CDR3 DNA follows: TGTGCCAGCAGCTGGCGGGACGGATCCTACGAGCAGTACTTC. Variable domain in full (rest from reference TRBV5-4 and TRBJ2-7): ETGVTQSPTHLIKTRGQQVTLRCSSQSGHNTVSWYQQALGQGPQFIFQYYREEENGRGNFPPRFSGLQFPNYSSELNVNALELDDSALYLCASSWRDGSYEQYFGPGTRLTVT.

CDR3 amino acids: CAWSNGESGNTIYF. The DNA for the CDR3 is TGTGCCTGGAGTAACGGGGAATCTGGAAACACCATATATTTT. The chain joins TRBV30 to TRBJ1-3; no reliable D call. The CDR3 is 14 amino acids. V dropped 2 bases and J dropped 1 base, with 9 bases sitting between them. CDR1 and CDR2 (germline): GTSNPN, SVGIG (reference sequence).

This clone was seen a single time. Written as DNA, the CDR3 is TGTGCCAGCAAAGGACAGGGGGCTCAGCCCCAGCATTTT. This translates into CASKGQGAQPQHF. The genes are TRBV6-5 and TRBJ1-5; 11 positions match TRBD1. In germline, CDR1 is MNHEY, CDR2 SVGAGI. V shed 7 bases, J shed 6 bases, and the junction held 2 bases outside the gene matches. This CDR3 is built from 13 residues.

The V and J genes are TRBV12-3 or TRBV12-4 and TRBJ1-2; D is possibly TRBD1 (5 bases). This CDR3 spans 11 amino acids. The V end was cut by 8 bases, the J end by 6 bases, with 10 bases between. The CDR3 reads CASSTGHGYTF. CDR3 sequence (DNA): TGTGCCAGCTCAACAGGTCATGGCTACACCTTC.

The rearrangement uses TRBV29-1 and TRBJ2-7; perhaps TRBD2 as D (6 bases). Trimming stripped 2 bases from V and 3 bases from J, with 20 bases between. The CDR3 consists of 16 residues. Germline CDR1 reads SQVTM; CDR2 reads ANQGSEA. The CDR3 nucleotides are TGCAGCGTTGAACTACGTAATCGGGGGAATTACTACGAGCAGTACTTC. Protein: CSVELRNRGNYYEQYF.

The chain combines TRBV6-5 with TRBJ1-1; D ambiguous. Deletions cut 6 bases from V and 4 bases from J, with 18 bases between. Germline V lookup: CDR1 MNHEY, CDR2 SVGAGI. This CDR3 region has 15 residues. In DNA form, the CDR3 reads TGTGCCAGCAGCCACGACCACGTCGGGGTCACTGAAGCTTTCTTT. It yields the protein CASSHDHVGVTEAFF.